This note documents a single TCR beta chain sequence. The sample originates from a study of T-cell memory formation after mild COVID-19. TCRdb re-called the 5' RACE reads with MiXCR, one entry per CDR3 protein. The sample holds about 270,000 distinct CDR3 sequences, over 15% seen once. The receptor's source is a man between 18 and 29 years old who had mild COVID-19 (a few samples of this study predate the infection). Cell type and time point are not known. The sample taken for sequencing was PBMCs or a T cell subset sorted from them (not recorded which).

This chain's CDR3 is CASSPSSPGQIYGYTF. CDR3 bases: TGTGCCAGCAGTCCAAGCTCACCGGGACAGATATATGGCTACACCTTC. J is TRBJ1-2 and V is TRBV12-3 or TRBV12-4; 7 bases are a match to TRBD1. This CDR3 is 16 amino acids long. Germline trimming cut 5 bases from V and 5 bases from J; bases unmatched to any gene: 14.